This TCR beta chain came from a study of beta chain features in type 1 diabetes. The germline gives CDR1 LGHNA, CDR2 YSLEER. The V end lost 0 bases, the J end lost 1 base, and 9 bases lay between the germline ends. The CDR3 is made up of 16 amino acids. Study-level results: Type 1 diabetes patients had TCRB CDR3s that were shorter (moderately but significantly so) in all four CD4+ subsets.

The authors reverse transcribed all of the isolated RNA, so sequencing captured expressed TCRB transcripts. Data came from immunoSEQ multiplex PCR; TCRdb stores just in-frame clones and leaves some out. The sample has 500,000 to 650,000 clones; around 12% are singletons. This clone came up a few times. Its target is not known. The receptor was isolated from a man aged 30 to 45 with type 1 diabetes. The chain recombines TRBV4-3 with TRBJ2-2; D gene ambiguous. Sequenced sample: naive CD4+ T cells from blood. CDR3: CASSQDLTRNTGELFF. CDR3 coding DNA: TGCGCCAGCAGCCAAGATTTGACCCGGAACACCGGGGAGCTGTTTTTT.